This TCR beta chain originates from a study of Ad26.COV2.S vaccination and SARS-CoV-2 variants. About the research overall: The study gave Ad26.COV2.S intramuscularly, once or twice 56 days apart.

TCRdb's copy holds only in-frame clones and misses some; the assay was immunoSEQ multiplex PCR. The repertoire holds about 400,000 clones, 89% seen once, with over 1.5% in the top ten. In the case of this clone: The germline gene is not matched at one end of the junction; a read error may be the cause.

Treatment noted: roughly 18 received Ad26.COV2.S at low or high dose, single or two shots; about 5 received placebo; per-sample allocation not given. Repertoires come from day 63 after the first vaccine or placebo injection. Within Boston, the person who donated was an adult of 18-55 years. The sample was peripheral blood, taken in a trial of Ad26.COV2.S vaccine versus placebo. The TCR sequence derives from a person between 18 and 60 years old who received the Ad26.COV2.S COVID-19 vaccine or a placebo.

The CDR3 loop reads CASSFSDRAHF. The CDR3 DNA sequence: TGTGCCAGCAGTTTCTCGGACAGGGCACACTTC. The chain carries TRBV28 and TRBJ2-5, with TRBD1 matching 8 bases. Per germline, CDR1 MDHEN and CDR2 SYDVKM. The CDR3 has 11 residues.